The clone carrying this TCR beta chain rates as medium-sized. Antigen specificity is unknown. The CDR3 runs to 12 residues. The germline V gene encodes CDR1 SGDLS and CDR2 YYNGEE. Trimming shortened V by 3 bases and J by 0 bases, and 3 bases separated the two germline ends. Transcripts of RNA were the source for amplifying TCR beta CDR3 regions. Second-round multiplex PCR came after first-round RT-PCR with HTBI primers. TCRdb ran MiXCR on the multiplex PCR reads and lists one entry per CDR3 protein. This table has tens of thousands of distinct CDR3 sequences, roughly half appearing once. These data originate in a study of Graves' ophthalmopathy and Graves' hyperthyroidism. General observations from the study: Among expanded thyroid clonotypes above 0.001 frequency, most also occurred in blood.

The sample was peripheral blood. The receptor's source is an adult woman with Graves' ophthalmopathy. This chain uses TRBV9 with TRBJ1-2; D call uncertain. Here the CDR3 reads CASSETNYGYTF. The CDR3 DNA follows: TGTGCCAGCAGCGAGACTAACTATGGCTACACCTTC.